The 18 T cell receptor beta chains presented below share a single source sample, sequenced in a study of spatial heterogeneity in lung cancer. Study-level points and caveats: Counts of expanded alpha and beta TCRs within tumors tracked the tumor nonsynonymous mutation count.

Time point described: sample taken at primary tumor resection. From the 5' RACE reads, TCRdb called clonotypes with MiXCR, one entry per CDR3 protein. The data contain 25,000 to 30,000 distinct CDR3 sequences, approximately 7% of them singletons. These receptors' targets are unknown. The starting material was lung tumor tissue, obtained at surgery. Receptor source: a male donor with early-stage non-small cell lung cancer.

This clonotype was seen a handful of times. The J gene is TRBJ2-3, the V gene TRBV11-2; no definite D call. The CDR3 sequence is 13 residues long. V gave up 6 bases and J gave up 6 bases, with 13 bases separating them. CDR1 and CDR2 from the germline V gene are SGHAT and FQNNGV. The CDR3 region has the DNA TGTGCCAGCAGGTCACCCCCCGGGGATACGCAGTATTTT. Amino acid sequence: CASRSPPGDTQYF.

The chain is built from TRBV12-3 or TRBV12-4 and TRBJ2-2; D is possibly TRBD2 (6 bases). This CDR3 spans 15 amino acids. V was clipped by 6 bases and J by 8 bases, with 19 bases between them. The CDR3 region is CASRLGLLNKGELFF. CDR3 sequence (DNA): TGTGCCAGCAGATTGGGACTCCTGAACAAGGGGGAGCTGTTTTTT.

In its sample, this clonotype was seen a few times. The rearrangement uses TRBV4-3 and TRBJ1-4; D gene ambiguous. V was pared by 3 bases and J by 4 bases, with 9 bases between. The CDR3 contains 14 residues. Germline assignment: CDR1 LGHNA and CDR2 YSLEER. CDR3 amino acids: CASSHPGINEKLFF. The CDR3 coding sequence is TGCGCCAGCAGCCACCCGGGGATTAATGAAAAACTGTTTTTT.

J is TRBJ1-6 and V is TRBV28; D ambiguous. CDR3 length equals 15 residues. Trimming took off 3 bases at V and 3 bases at J, with 9 bases between the two ends. Germline loops: CDR1 MDHEN, CDR2 SYDVKM. CDR3 bases: TGTGCCAGCAGTTTCTCGGATTACTATAATTCACCCCTCCACTTT. Translation: CASSFSDYYNSPLHF.

This clonotype has at least ten counts. The V gene is TRBV18, the J gene TRBJ1-2; weak D call: TRBD1 (5 bases). Germline CDR1 is KGHSH and CDR2 is LQKENI. The CDR3 covers 12 residues. V was trimmed by 3 bases and J by 8 bases, leaving 10 bases between them. CDR3 loop: CASSPGTGGYTF. The CDR3 DNA is TGTGCCAGCTCACCGGGGACCGGAGGCTACACCTTC.

Ten or more counts support this clonotype. The CDR3 loop is CSAGTSGGYYNEQFF. CDR3 nucleotides: TGCAGTGCTGGAACTAGCGGGGGGTATTACAATGAGCAGTTCTTC. V and J are TRBV20-1 and TRBJ2-1; 12 positions match TRBD2. Germline-derived CDR1 and CDR2 are DFQATT and SNEGSKA (reference sequence). The trim removed 5 bases at V and 4 bases at J, leaving 6 bases unmatched. This CDR3 spans 15 amino acids.

Of note for this clonotype: Just one base apart from a much larger clone, this may be a read error. The conserved phenylalanine or tryptophan is not found at the CDR3 terminus, so this likely reflects a read error. The chain carries TRBV28 and TRBJ2-7; no clear D gene. The CDR3 covers 14 residues. Per the germline V gene, CDR1 is MDHEN and CDR2 is SYDVKM. Trimming left V 1 base short and J 1 base short, with 8 bases between. CDR3 sequence reads: CASSLLSRSYEQYY. The CDR3 DNA is TGTGCCAGCAGTTTATTAAGCCGTTCCTACGAGCAGTACTAC.

The gene calls are TRBV7-9 and TRBJ2-1, with D unresolved. This CDR3 region has 12 residues. Germline CDR1 is SEHNR and CDR2 is FQNEAQ (reference sequence). The V end lost 5 bases, the J end lost 1 base, and 3 bases lay between the germline ends. The CDR3 bases are TGTGCCAGCAGCACATCCTACAATGAGCAGTTCTTC. Translated: CASSTSYNEQFF. The complete variable domain, with remaining parts taken from reference TRBV7-9 and TRBJ2-1, reads DTGVSQNPRHKITKRGQNVTFRCDPISEHNRLYWYRQTLGQGPEFLTYFQNEAQLEKSRLLSDRFSAERPKGSFSTLEIQRTEQGDSAMYLCASSTSYNEQFFGPGTRLTVL.

V gene TRBV5-4 combines with J gene TRBJ2-6, with TRBD2 as a possible D gene (5 bases). Germline V CDR1 and CDR2: SGHNT, YYREEE (reference sequence). The CDR3 extends over 19 amino acids. Trimming stripped 5 bases from V and 0 bases from J, with 21 bases between. CDR3 coding DNA: TGTGCCAGCAGTTCCCCTCCGGGGTCGTCTAGCTCTGGGGCCAACGTCCTGACTTTC. This sequence encodes CASSSPPGSSSSGANVLTF.

There are many counts of this clonotype. V and J are TRBV20-1 and TRBJ1-4; TRBD1 matches 8 bases. There are 17 residues in the CDR3. Germline assignment: CDR1 DFQATT and CDR2 SNEGSKA (reference sequence). V trimming: 5 bases; J trimming: 4 bases; junction bases outside the gene matches: 15. CDR3 DNA: TGCAGTGCTCAGGGGACAGGCACCCCGGGGGTTAATGAAAAACTGTTTTTT. Protein: CSAQGTGTPGVNEKLFF.

This clonotype occurred many times. The V call is TRBV12-3 or TRBV12-4, the J call TRBJ1-5, with 8 bases lining up with TRBD1. J was trimmed by 4 bases and V by 3 bases; bases with no gene match: 5. The CDR3 has 15 amino acids. The CDR3 loop is CASSFQGAWNQPQHF. The CDR3 region has the DNA TGTGCCAGCAGTTTTCAGGGGGCATGGAATCAGCCCCAGCATTTT.

The chain couples TRBV3-1 to TRBJ1-1, with 7 nucleotides matching TRBD1. Germline lookup yields CDR1 LGHDT and CDR2 YNNKEL (reference sequence). The V gene end was trimmed by 6 bases and the J gene end by 3 bases; junction bases not matched to a gene: 4. The CDR3 totals 13 residues. The CDR3 spells CASRPTGDTEAFF. The CDR3, as DNA: TGTGCCAGCAGACCCACAGGGGACACTGAAGCTTTCTTT.

In its sample, this clonotype was seen many times. The chain joins TRBV7-9 to TRBJ2-1; TRBD1 matches 9 bases. The V gene's germline CDR1 is SEHNR and CDR2 FQNEAQ (reference sequence). Trimming at V came to 6 bases and at J to 6 bases, leaving 12 bases not matched to a gene. This CDR3 spans 16 amino acids. This CDR3 is CASSSPGQGGTNEQFF. CDR3 nucleotides: TGTGCCAGCAGTTCGCCGGGACAGGGTGGAACCAATGAGCAGTTCTTC. The complete variable domain, with remaining parts taken from reference TRBV7-9 and TRBJ2-1, reads DTGVSQNPRHKITKRGQNVTFRCDPISEHNRLYWYRQTLGQGPEFLTYFQNEAQLEKSRLLSDRFSAERPKGSFSTLEIQRTEQGDSAMYLCASSSPGQGGTNEQFFGPGTRLTVL.

Many counts were recorded for this clonotype. This chain links TRBV10-1 with TRBJ2-1; D is ambiguous. The CDR3 extends over 13 amino acids. Trimming stripped 5 bases from V and 1 base from J, with 6 bases between. From germline, CDR1 is WNHNN and CDR2 SYGVQD (reference sequence). CDR3 in DNA: TGCGCCAGCAGTAAAGAGTCCTACAATGAGCAGTTCTTC. Its translation is CASSKESYNEQFF.

This clonotype was picked up a small number of times. This sequence joins TRBV4-1 and TRBJ2-3; possibly TRBD1 or TRBD2 for D (5 bases each). The CDR3 runs 16 residues. Germline V gene lookup returns CDR1 MGHRA and CDR2 YSYEKL. Trimming cost V 5 bases and J 0 bases, with 15 bases left between them. For the CDR3, the DNA is TGCGCCAGCAGCTTCCGGGACGCTCCTAGCACAGATACGCAGTATTTT. Translating gives CASSFRDAPSTDTQYF.

This clonotype came up a few times. The chain combines TRBV7-9 with TRBJ1-4, with unresolved D. CDR1 and CDR2 from the germline V gene are SEHNR and FQNEAQ (reference sequence). The CDR3 has 15 residues. The V end was cut by 3 bases, the J end by 0 bases, with 8 bases between. CDR3 region: CASSLEGSTNEKLFF. CDR3 in DNA: TGTGCCAGCAGCTTGGAGGGATCAACTAATGAAAAACTGTTTTTT.

The chain uses TRBV20-1 and TRBJ1-5; 9 bases agree with TRBD1. The CDR3 is 12 residues long. The V gene end was trimmed by 7 bases and the J gene end by 7 bases; junction bases not matched to a gene: 5. Germline CDR1 and CDR2: DFQATT and SNEGSKA (reference sequence). The CDR3 region is CSVSDRGQPQHF. As DNA, the CDR3 is TGCAGTGTTTCGGACAGGGGACAGCCCCAGCATTTT.

This clonotype showed up many times. The J gene is TRBJ1-2, the V gene TRBV28; D remains ambiguous. The CDR3 totals 13 residues. Germline V gene lookup returns CDR1 MDHEN and CDR2 SYDVKM. Trimming shortened V by 8 bases and J by 1 base, and 11 bases separated the two germline ends. In DNA, the CDR3 is TGTGCCAGCGGGGTCAGGAGTAACTATGGCTACACCTTC. As protein: CASGVRSNYGYTF.